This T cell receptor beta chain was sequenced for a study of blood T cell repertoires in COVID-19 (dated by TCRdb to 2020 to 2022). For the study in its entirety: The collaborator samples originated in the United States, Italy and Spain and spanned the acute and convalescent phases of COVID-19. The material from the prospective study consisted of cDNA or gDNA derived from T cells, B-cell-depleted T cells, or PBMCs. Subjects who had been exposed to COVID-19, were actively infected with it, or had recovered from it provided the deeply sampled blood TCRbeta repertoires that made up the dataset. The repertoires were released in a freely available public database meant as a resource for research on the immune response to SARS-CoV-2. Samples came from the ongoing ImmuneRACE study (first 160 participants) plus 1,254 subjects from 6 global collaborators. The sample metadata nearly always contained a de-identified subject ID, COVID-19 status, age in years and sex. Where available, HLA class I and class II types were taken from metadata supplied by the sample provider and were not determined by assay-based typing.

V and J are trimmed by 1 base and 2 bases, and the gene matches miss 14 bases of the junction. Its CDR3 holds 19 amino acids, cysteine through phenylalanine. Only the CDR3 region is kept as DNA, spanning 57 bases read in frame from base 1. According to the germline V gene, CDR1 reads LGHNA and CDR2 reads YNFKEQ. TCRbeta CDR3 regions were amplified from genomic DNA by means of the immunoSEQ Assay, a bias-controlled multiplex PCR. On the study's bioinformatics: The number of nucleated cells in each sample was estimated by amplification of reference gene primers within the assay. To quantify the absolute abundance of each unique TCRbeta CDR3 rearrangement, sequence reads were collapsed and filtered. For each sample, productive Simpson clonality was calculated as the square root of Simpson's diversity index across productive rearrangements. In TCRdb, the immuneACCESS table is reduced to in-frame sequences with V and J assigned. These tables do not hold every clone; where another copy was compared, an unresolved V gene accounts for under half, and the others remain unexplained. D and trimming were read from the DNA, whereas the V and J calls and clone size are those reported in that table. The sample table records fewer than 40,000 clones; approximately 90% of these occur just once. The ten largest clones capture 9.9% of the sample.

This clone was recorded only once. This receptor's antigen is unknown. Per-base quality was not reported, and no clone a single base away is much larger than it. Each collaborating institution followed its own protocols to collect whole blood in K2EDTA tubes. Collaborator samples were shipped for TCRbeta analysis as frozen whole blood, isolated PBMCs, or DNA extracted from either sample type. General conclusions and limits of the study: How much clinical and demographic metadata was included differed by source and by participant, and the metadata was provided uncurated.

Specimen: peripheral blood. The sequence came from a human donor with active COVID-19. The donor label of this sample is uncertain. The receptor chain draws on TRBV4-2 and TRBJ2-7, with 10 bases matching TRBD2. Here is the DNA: TGTGCCAGCAGCCAAGGCCCGCTAAGAACTAGCGGGGAGACCTACGAGCAGTACTTC. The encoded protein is CASSQGPLRTSGETYEQYF.